What follows is one T cell receptor beta chain and its context. Measured with immunoSEQ multiplex PCR; TCRdb has only the in-frame clones, and not every one. Among 190,000 or so clones listed, about 81% were seen once. The data are from a study of blood T cell repertoires in COVID-19. Study background: Sites in the United States, Italy and Spain provided acute and convalescent COVID-19 samples.

In germline, CDR1 is LGHDT, CDR2 YNNKEL (reference sequence). V was clipped by 3 bases and J by 7 bases, with 10 bases between them. CDR3 length equals 13 residues. The chain has TRBV3-1 (or the pseudogene TRBV3-2) and TRBJ2-1; D ambiguous. Material: peripheral blood. The sequence was collected from a woman older than 75 with COVID-19, enrolled during active disease. The chain's CDR3 is CASSQSWANEQFF. The CDR3 region has the DNA TGTGCCAGCAGCCAGTCCTGGGCAAATGAGCAGTTCTTC.